This TCR beta chain was identified in a study of T cells after yellow fever vaccination. Study context: Researchers used SMART-Seq v4 Ultra Low Input to prepare fractions that had low cell numbers.

Turning to this clonotype: Its antigen is undetermined.

Study-wide results and limits: A large majority of primary-vaccination clones showed up again after the booster (about 97% CD4, 75% to 90% CD8).

Germline CDR1 is DFQATT and CDR2 is SNEGSKA (reference sequence). Trimming took off 6 bases at V and 4 bases at J, with 9 bases between the two ends. This CDR3 is built from 11 residues. MiXCR, run by TCRdb on the 5' RACE reads, gives a single entry per CDR3 protein. The profile shows around 610,000 distinct CDR3 sequences, roughly 12% of them singletons. The rearrangement uses TRBV20-1 and TRBJ2-5; no clear D. The receptor was isolated from a man aged 25 to 40 who received the YFV17D yellow fever vaccine. The input for sequencing was PBMCs, taken on the day of the yellow fever booster vaccination. DNA for the CDR3: TGCAGTGCCATCCCTGTAGAGACCCAGTACTTC. Its translation is CSAIPVETQYF.